What follows are 12 T cell receptor beta chains derived from one specimen sequenced in a study of cytomegalovirus exposure and HLA in healthy donors. A multiplex PCR was run with 60 Vbeta primers and 13 Jbeta primers. Sequenced by immunoSEQ multiplex PCR; TCRdb stores in-frame clones only, minus some. The sample has about 110,000 clones; roughly 68% are singletons. Sequencing input: PBMCs. The receptors here all came from a man aged 25 to 40 in good health and CMV-seropositive.

CDR3 in amino acids: CASSPRGDSNQPQHF. The DNA of the CDR3 is TGTGCCAGCAGCCCCCGCGGAGACAGCAATCAGCCCCAGCATTTT. This chain links TRBV7-9 with TRBJ1-5; D gene unclear. From germline, CDR1 is SEHNR and CDR2 FQNEAQ (reference sequence). The CDR3 has 15 amino acids. Trimming took off 5 bases at V and 1 base at J, with 12 bases between the two ends.

V and J are TRBV6-6 and TRBJ2-3, with unresolved D. Deletions cut 3 bases from V and 6 bases from J, with 10 bases between. Germline lookup yields CDR1 MNHNY and CDR2 SVGAGI (reference sequence). The CDR3 spans 13 residues. The CDR3: CASSYQTRDTQYF. The CDR3 coding sequence is TGTGCCAGCAGTTATCAAACTCGGGATACGCAGTATTTT.

The chain carries TRBV29-1 and TRBJ1-4; possible D gene TRBD1, 5 bases. V lost 6 bases to trimming and J lost 0 bases, with 11 bases between them. CDR1 is SQVTM and CDR2 is ANQGSEA in the germline V gene. The CDR3 is made up of 14 amino acids. The CDR3 region has the DNA TGCAGCGTCGCTGACAGTGCAACTAATGAAAAACTGTTTTTT. Translation gives CSVADSATNEKLFF.

This clone was detected once. V and J are TRBV19 and TRBJ2-2; TRBD1 agrees at 8 bases. Germline V lookup: CDR1 LNHDA, CDR2 SQIVND (reference sequence). The CDR3 loop spans 16 amino acids. With V trimmed by 3 bases and J by 7 bases, 10 bases remained unmatched. CDR3 bases: TGTGCCAGTAGTATTTTATGGCAGGGGGCGGTCGGGGAGCTGTTTTTT. Residues: CASSILWQGAVGELFF. The variable domain in full, completed from reference TRBV19 and TRBJ2-2, reads DGGITQSPKYLFRKEGQNVTLSCEQNLNHDAMYWYRQDPGQGLRLIYYSQIVNDFQKGDIAEGYSVSREKKESFPLTVTSAQKNPTAFYLCASSILWQGAVGELFFGEGSRLTVL.

The V and J genes are TRBV7-9 and TRBJ1-2; 8 positions agree with TRBD1. The CDR3 sequence is 15 residues long. The germline V gene has CDR1 SEHNR and CDR2 FQNEAQ (reference sequence). J gave up 0 bases and V 7 bases, and 7 bases lay outside the gene matches. Here the CDR3 DNA reads TGTGCCAGCACCGACACGACAGGGGCTAACTATGGCTACACCTTC. Translated, it gives CASTDTTGANYGYTF.

This clone was seen more than once but under ten times. The rearrangement joins TRBV5-8 to TRBJ2-3; 12 bases match TRBD2. Germline V gene lookup returns CDR1 SGHTS and CDR2 YDEGEE. V lost 4 bases, J lost 6 bases, and 9 bases stayed unmatched. This CDR3 has 16 amino acids. The DNA of the CDR3 is TGTGCCAGCAGCCCTAGACTAGCGGGAGACAGGGATACGCAGTATTTT. This encodes CASSPRLAGDRDTQYF.

The chain employs TRBV6-1 and TRBJ2-7; 9 bases are a match to TRBD2. V lost 6 bases and J lost 0; bases outside the gene matches: 3. Per the germline V gene, CDR1 is MNHNS and CDR2 is SASEGT. CDR3 size: 14 residues. CDR3 nucleotides: TGTGCCAGCAGGACGACTAGCGGCTCCTACGAGCAGTACTTC. Translated: CASRTTSGSYEQYF.

The chain links TRBV9 to TRBJ2-1, with D perhaps TRBD1 (5 bases). The ends were cut back, 0 bases at V and 2 bases at J, with 6 bases in the middle. Germline assignment: CDR1 SGDLS and CDR2 YYNGEE. CDR3 length: 14 residues. The CDR3 DNA reads TGTGCCAGCAGCGTAGGACAGCCCTACAATGAGCAGTTCTTC. Its protein product is CASSVGQPYNEQFF.

J is TRBJ1-2 and V is TRBV29-1; 9 nucleotides line up with TRBD1. V lost 5 bases, J lost 8 bases, and 12 bases stayed unmatched. The CDR3 totals 14 residues. Germline-derived CDR1 and CDR2 are SQVTM and ANQGSEA. CDR3 bases: TGCAGCGTTTTTACTTCCGGGACAGGGAGCGGCTACACCTTC. Translated: CSVFTSGTGSGYTF.

This clone was seen a few times. V and J are TRBV13 and TRBJ2-1, with 12 bases matching TRBD1. V lost 6 bases, J lost 9 bases, and 9 bases stayed unmatched. CDR3 length: 15 amino acids. Germline CDR1 PRHDT, CDR2 FYEKMQ (reference sequence). CDR3 in amino acids: CASREGTGGRGEQFF. In DNA, the CDR3 is TGTGCCAGCAGGGAAGGGACAGGGGGCAGGGGTGAGCAGTTCTTC. The full variable domain, rest sourced from reference TRBV13 and TRBJ2-1, is AAGVIQSPRHLIKEKRETATLKCYPIPRHDTVYWYQQGPGQDPQFLISFYEKMQSDKGSIPDRFSAQQFSDYHSELNMSSLELGDSALYFCASREGTGGRGEQFFGPGTRLTVL.

The chain combines TRBV19 with TRBJ1-2; 8 bases fit TRBD1. V lost 3 bases, J lost 3 bases, and 6 bases stayed unmatched. Germline values: CDR1 LNHDA, CDR2 SQIVND (reference sequence). The CDR3 extends over 15 amino acids. Here the CDR3 DNA reads TGTGCCAGTAGTATTCAAGCAGGGGGCTACTATGGCTACACCTTC. Amino acids: CASSIQAGGYYGYTF.

By frequency in the sample, this clone is medium-sized. This chain uses TRBV4-3 with TRBJ1-3; perhaps TRBD1 as D (6 bases). Germline CDR1 reads LGHNA; CDR2 reads YSLEER. V was shortened by 5 bases and J by 4 bases, with 21 bases between the two germline ends. This CDR3 comprises 17 residues. The CDR3 DNA follows: TGCGCCAGCAGCGCAAGATACGGGGGGCGATCAGGAAACACCATATATTTT. As protein: CASSARYGGRSGNTIYF.